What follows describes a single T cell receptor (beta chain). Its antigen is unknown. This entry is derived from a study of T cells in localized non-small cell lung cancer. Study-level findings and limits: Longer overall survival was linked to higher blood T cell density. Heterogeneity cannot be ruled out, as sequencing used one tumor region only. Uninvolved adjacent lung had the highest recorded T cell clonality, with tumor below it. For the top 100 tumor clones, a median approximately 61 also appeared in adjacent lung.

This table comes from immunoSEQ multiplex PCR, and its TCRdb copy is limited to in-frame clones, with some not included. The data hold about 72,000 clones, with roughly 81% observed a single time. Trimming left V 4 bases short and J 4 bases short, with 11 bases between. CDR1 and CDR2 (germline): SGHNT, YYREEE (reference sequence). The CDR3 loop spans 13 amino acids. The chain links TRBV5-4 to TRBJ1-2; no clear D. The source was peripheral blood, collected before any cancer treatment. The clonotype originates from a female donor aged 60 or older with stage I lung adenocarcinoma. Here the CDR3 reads CASSEAVLYGYTF. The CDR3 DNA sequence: TGTGCCAGCAGCGAGGCTGTACTCTATGGCTACACCTTC.